This T cell receptor beta chain emerged from a study of T cell responses to AZD1222 COVID-19 vaccine. This CDR3 contains 13 residues. Germline CDR1 reads LNHDA; CDR2 reads SQIVND (reference sequence). J lost 6 bases, V lost 10 bases, and 9 bases had no gene match. Produced via immunoSEQ multiplex PCR; TCRdb's table is partial and in-frame only. Altogether about 120,000 clones are present, 90% to 95% being singletons, with the ten largest covering about 3%. Whole-study results and caveats: Unmutated variant regions are reportedly targeted by nearly half of spike-specific TCRs. Spike-specific TCRs gained breadth and depth after people received two AZD1222 doses. Spike was spanned by vaccine-associated CD4 TCRs, with dominance at 160-218 and 743-854. It was only after the peak T cell response that any repertoires were sampled.

In the case of this clone: Its antigen is not known.

The V and J genes are TRBV19 and TRBJ2-1, with 7 bases that match TRBD1. The sequenced sample was peripheral blood, obtained on day 0 of AZD1222 vaccination. This sequence was found in an adult in good health. CDR3 sequence reads: CAIRTGQGNEQFF. The DNA for the CDR3 is TGTGCCATTCGGACAGGCCAGGGCAATGAGCAGTTCTTC.